The clone carrying this T cell receptor beta chain appeared many times. This sample is part of a study of T cells in Graves' hyperthyroidism and ophthalmopathy. V was pared by 0 bases and J by 7 bases, with 13 bases between. Germline V gene lookup returns CDR1 SGHRS and CDR2 YFSETQ. The CDR3 runs to 14 residues. Patients aged 18 to 65 had newly diagnosed hyperthyroidism that had lasted under 2 months. From around 11 ml of fresh peripheral blood, PBMCs were isolated. Amplification of TCR beta CDR3 regions was performed using RNA transcripts as template. A set of HTBI primers served as the primers for a first-round RT-PCR of the TCR CDR3. MiXCR, run by TCRdb on the multiplex PCR reads, gives a single entry per CDR3 protein. The sample lists about 400,000 distinct CDR3 sequences, 15% to 18% occurring once.

The TCR originated in a woman between 18 and 30 years old with Graves' hyperthyroidism. The sequenced material came from blood. The chain uses TRBV5-1 and TRBJ1-2, with TRBD1 as a possible D gene (5 bases). This chain's CDR3 is CASSLALGEAGYTF. The DNA for the CDR3 is TGCGCCAGCAGCTTGGCGCTAGGGGAGGCTGGCTACACCTTC.